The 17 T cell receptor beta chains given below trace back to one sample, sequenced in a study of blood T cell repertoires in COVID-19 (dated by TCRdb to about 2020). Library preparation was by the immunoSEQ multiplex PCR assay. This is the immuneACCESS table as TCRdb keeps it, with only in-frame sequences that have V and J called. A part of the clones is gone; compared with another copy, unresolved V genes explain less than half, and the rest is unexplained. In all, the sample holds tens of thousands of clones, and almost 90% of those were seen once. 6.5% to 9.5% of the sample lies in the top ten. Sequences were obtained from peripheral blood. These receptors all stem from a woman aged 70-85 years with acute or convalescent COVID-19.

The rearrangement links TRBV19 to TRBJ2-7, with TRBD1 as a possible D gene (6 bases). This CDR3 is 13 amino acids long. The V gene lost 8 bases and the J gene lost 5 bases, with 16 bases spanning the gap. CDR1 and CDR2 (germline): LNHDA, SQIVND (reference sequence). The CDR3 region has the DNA TGTGCCAGTGCCACAGGGTTCCTAAACGAGCAGTACTTC. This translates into CASATGFLNEQYF.

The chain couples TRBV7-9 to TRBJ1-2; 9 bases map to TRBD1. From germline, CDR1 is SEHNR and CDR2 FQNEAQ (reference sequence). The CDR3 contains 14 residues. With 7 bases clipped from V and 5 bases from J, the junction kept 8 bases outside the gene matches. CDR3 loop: CASTLGQGPYGYTF. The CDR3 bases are TGTGCCAGCACCCTGGGACAGGGACCGTATGGCTACACCTTC.

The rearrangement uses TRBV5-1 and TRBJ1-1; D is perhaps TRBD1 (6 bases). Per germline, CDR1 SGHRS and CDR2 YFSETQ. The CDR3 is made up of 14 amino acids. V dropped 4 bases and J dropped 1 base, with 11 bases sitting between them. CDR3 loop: CASSAGQKNTEAFF. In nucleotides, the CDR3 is TGCGCCAGCAGCGCCGGACAGAAGAACACTGAAGCTTTCTTT.

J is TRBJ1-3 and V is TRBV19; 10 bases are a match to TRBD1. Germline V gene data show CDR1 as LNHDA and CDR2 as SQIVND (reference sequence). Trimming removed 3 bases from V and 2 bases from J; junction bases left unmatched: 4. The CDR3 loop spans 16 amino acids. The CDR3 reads CASSMTGTGAGNTIYF. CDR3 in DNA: TGTGCCAGTAGTATGACCGGGACAGGGGCTGGAAACACCATATATTTT.

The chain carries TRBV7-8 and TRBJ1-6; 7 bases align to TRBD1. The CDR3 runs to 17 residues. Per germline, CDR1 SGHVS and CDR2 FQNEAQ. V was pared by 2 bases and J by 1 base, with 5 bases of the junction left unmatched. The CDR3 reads CASSLRQGTSYNSPLHF. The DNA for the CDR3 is TGTGCCAGCAGCTTACGACAGGGAACGTCCTATAATTCACCCCTCCACTTT.

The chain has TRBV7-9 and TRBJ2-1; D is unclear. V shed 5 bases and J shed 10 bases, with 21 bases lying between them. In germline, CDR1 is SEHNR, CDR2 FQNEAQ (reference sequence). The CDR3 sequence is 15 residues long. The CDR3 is CASSPSLPASIEQFF. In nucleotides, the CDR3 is TGTGCCAGCAGCCCGAGTCTCCCCGCAAGTATCGAGCAGTTCTTC. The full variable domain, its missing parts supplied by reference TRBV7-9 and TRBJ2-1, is DTGVSQNPRHKITKRGQNVTFRCDPISEHNRLYWYRQTLGQGPEFLTYFQNEAQLEKSRLLSDRFSAERPKGSFSTLEIQRTEQGDSAMYLCASSPSLPASIEQFFGPGTRLTVL.

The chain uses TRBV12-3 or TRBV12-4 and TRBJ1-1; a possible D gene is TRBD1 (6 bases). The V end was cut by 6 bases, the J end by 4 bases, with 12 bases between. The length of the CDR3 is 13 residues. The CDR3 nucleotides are TGTGCCAGCAGCCCTCGAGGGGGCACTGAAGCTTTCTTT. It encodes CASSPRGGTEAFF.

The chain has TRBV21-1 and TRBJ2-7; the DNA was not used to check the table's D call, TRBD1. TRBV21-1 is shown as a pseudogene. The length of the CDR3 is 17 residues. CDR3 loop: CASSTLSPDRKSYEQYF. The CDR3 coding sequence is TGTGCCAGCAGCACACTCTCACCCGACAGGAAATCCTACGAGCAGTACTTC.

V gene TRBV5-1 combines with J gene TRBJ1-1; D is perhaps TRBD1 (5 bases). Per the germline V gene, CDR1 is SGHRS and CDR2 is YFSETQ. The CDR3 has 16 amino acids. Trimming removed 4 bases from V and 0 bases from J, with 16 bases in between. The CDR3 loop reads CASSPQGQGLNTEAFF. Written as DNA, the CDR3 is TGCGCCAGCAGCCCCCAAGGGCAGGGTCTGAACACTGAAGCTTTCTTT.

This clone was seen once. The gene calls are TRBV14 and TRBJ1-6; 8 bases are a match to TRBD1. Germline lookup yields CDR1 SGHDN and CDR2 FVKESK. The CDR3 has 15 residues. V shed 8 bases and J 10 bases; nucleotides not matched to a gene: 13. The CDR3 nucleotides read TGTGCCAGCCGGTCCGTGGGGACAGGAGAATCACCCCTCCACTTT. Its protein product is CASRSVGTGESPLHF.

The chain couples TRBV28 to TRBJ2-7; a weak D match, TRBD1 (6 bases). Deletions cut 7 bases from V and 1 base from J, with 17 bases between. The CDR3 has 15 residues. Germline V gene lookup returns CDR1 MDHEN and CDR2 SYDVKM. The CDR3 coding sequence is TGTGCCAGCACTACCCAGGGGTGGAGGTCCTACGAGCAGTACTTC. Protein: CASTTQGWRSYEQYF.

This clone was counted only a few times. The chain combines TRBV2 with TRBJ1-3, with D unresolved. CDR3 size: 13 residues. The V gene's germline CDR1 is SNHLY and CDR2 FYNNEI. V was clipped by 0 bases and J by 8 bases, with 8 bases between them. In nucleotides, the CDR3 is TGTGCCAGCAGTGAAGCGCCTAGACACACCATATATTTT. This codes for CASSEAPRHTIYF.

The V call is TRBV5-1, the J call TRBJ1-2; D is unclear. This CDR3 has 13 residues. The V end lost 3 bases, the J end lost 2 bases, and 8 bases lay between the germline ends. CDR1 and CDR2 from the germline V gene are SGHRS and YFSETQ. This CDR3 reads CASSSVSNYGYTF. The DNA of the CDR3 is TGCGCCAGCAGCTCCGTTTCCAACTATGGCTACACCTTC.

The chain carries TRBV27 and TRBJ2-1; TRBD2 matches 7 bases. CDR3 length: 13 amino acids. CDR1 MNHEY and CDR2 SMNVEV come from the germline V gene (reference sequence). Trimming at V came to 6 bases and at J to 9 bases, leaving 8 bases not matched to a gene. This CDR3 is CASSRGLVFEQFF. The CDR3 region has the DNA TGTGCCAGCAGCCGAGGACTAGTATTTGAGCAGTTCTTC.

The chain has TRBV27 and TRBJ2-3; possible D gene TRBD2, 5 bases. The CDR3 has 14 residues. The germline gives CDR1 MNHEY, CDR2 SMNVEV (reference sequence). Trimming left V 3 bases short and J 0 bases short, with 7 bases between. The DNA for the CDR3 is TGTGCCAGCAGTTTCGGACTTAGCACAGATACGCAGTATTTT. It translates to CASSFGLSTDTQYF.

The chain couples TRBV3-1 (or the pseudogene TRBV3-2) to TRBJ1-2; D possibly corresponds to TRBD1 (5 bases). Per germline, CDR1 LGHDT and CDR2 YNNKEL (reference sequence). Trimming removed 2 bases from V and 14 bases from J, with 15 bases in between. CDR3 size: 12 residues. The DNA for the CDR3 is TGTGCCAGCAGCCAACAGGGAGGGGCAAGGACCTTC. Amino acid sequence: CASSQQGGARTF.

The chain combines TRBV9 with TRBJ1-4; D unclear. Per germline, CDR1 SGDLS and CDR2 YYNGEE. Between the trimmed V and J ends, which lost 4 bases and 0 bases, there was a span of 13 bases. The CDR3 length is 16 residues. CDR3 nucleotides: TGTGCCAGCAGCTCCAGATCAGGTTCAACTAATGAAAAACTGTTTTTT. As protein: CASSSRSGSTNEKLFF.